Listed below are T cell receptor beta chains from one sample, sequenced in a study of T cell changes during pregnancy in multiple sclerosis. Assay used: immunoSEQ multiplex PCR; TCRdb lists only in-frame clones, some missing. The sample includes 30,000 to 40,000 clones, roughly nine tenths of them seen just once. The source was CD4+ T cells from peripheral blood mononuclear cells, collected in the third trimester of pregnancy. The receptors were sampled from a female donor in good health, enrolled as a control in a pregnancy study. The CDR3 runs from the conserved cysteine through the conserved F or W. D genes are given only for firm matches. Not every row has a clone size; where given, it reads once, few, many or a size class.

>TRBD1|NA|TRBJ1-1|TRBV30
CAWVGQLNTEAFF
TGTGCCTGGGTGGGACAGTTAAACACTGAAGCTTTCTTT
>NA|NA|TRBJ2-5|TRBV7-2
CASSLGGVETQYF
TGTGCCAGCAGCTTAGGGGGAGTTGAGACCCAGTACTTC
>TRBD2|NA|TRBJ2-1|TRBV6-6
CASSYRTSGPNNEQFF
TGTGCCAGCAGTTATCGGACTAGCGGGCCCAACAATGAGCAGTTCTTC
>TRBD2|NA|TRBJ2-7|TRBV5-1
CASSLAGAGRDYEQYF
TGCGCCAGCAGCTTGGCCGGGGCCGGGAGGGACTACGAGCAGTACTTC
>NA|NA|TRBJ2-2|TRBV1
CTSIPKGGWIGELFF
TGCACCAGCATCCCCAAAGGAGGCTGGATCGGGGAGCTGTTTTTT
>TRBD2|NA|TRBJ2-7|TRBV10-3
CAIRKGTSGSHEQYF
TGTGCCATCAGGAAAGGGACTAGCGGGAGTCACGAGCAGTACTTC
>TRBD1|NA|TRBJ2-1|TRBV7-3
CASSDLGQGYNEQFF
TGTGCCAGCAGCGACTTGGGACAGGGGTACAATGAGCAGTTCTTC
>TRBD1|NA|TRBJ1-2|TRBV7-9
CASSPGQGNYGYTF
TGTGCCAGCAGCCCGGGACAGGGGAACTATGGCTACACCTTC
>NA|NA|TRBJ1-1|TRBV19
CATRRLEDTEAFF
TGTGCCACTAGAAGGCTGGAGGACACTGAAGCTTTCTTT
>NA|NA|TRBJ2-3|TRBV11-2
CASSLGGGGGTQYF
TGTGCCAGCAGCTTAGGAGGGGGAGGGGGTACGCAGTATTTT
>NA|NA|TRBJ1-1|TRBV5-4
CASSLFRGVVNTEAFF
TGTGCCAGCAGCTTGTTCCGGGGGGTGGTGAACACTGAAGCTTTCTTT
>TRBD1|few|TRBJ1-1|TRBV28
CATIRTGRAFF
TGTGCCACTATAAGGACAGGGAGGGCTTTCTTT
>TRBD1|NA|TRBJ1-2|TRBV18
CASSQVQGAYGYTF
TGTGCCAGCTCACAAGTTCAGGGGGCGTATGGCTACACCTTC
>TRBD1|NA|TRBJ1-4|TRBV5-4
CASRRSGQQNEKLFF
TGTGCCAGCAGGAGGTCGGGACAGCAGAATGAAAAACTGTTTTTT
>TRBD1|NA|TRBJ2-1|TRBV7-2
CASSSGTGGMNEQFF
TGTGCCAGCAGCTCCGGGACAGGGGGTATGAATGAGCAGTTCTTC
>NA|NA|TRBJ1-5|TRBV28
CASREVRGDQPQHF
TGTGCCAGCAGAGAGGTTAGAGGTGATCAGCCCCAGCATTTT
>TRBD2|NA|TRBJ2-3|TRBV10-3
CAISAVTSGDEDTQYF
TGTGCCATCAGCGCGGTGACTAGCGGGGACGAAGATACGCAGTATTTT
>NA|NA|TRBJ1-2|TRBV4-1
CASSQDRGEGFDYGYTF
TGCGCCAGCAGCCAAGATCGGGGTGAAGGGTTTGACTATGGCTACACCTTC
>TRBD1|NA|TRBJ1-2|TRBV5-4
CASSRRAYPGQGAVYGYTF
TGTGCCAGCAGCCGAAGGGCCTACCCGGGACAGGGGGCGGTCTATGGCTACACCTTC
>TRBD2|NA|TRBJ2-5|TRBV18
CASSPKFLTSGGTYQETQYF
TGTGCCAGCTCACCTAAGTTCCTGACTAGCGGGGGGACGTACCAAGAGACCCAGTACTTC
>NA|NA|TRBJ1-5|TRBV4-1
CASSQEGSRNSNQPQHF
TGCGCCAGCAGCCAAGAGGGGAGCAGGAATAGCAATCAGCCCCAGCATTTT
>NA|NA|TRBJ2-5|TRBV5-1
CASSLVGTNQETQYF
TGCGCCAGCAGCTTGGTGGGTACTAACCAAGAGACCCAGTACTTC
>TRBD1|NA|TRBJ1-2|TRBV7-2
CASSLDRESGAGYGYTF
TGTGCCAGCAGCTTGGACAGGGAAAGCGGAGCGGGCTATGGCTACACCTTC
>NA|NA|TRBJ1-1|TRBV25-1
CASSEPGNREAFF
TGTGCCAGCAGTGAACCGGGTAATAGGGAAGCTTTCTTT
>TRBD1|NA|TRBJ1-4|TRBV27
CASRHSTGTNEKLFF
TGTGCCAGCAGGCACTCGACAGGGACTAATGAAAAACTGTTTTTT
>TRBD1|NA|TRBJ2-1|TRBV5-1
CASSPGDRVSYNEQFF
TGCGCCAGCAGCCCGGGGGACAGGGTAAGCTACAATGAGCAGTTCTTC
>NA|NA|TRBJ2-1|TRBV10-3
CAIKGAQGSNEQFF
TGTGCCATCAAAGGGGCACAGGGTAGCAATGAGCAGTTCTTC
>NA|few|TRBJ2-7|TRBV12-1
CASSSKTGLAGDYEQYF
TGTGCCAGCAGCTCGAAAACGGGACTAGCGGGGGACTACGAGCAGTACTTC
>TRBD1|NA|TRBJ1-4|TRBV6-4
CASSDLDRNEKLFF
TGTGCCAGCAGTGACCTGGACAGGAATGAAAAACTGTTTTTT
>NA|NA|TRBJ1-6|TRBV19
CASSAASSYNSPLHF
TGTGCCAGTAGTGCCGCGAGCTCCTATAATTCACCCCTCCACTTT
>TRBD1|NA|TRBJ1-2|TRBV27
CASRRTGGDYGYTF
TGTGCCAGCCGCAGGACAGGGGGGGACTATGGCTACACCTTC
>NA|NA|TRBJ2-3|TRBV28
CASRSPSTDTQYF
TGTGCCAGCAGATCCCCTAGCACAGATACGCAGTATTTT